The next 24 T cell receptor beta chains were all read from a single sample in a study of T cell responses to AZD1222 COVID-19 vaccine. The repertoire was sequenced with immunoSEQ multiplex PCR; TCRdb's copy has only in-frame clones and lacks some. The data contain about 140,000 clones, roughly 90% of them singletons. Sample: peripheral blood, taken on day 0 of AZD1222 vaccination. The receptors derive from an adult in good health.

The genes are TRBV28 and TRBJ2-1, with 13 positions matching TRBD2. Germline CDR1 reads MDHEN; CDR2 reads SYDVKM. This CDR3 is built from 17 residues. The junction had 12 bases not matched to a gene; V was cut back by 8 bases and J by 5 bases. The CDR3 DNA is TGTGCCAGCCCCGCACCGGGACTAGCGGGACCCCACAATGAGCAGTTCTTC. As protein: CASPAPGLAGPHNEQFF.

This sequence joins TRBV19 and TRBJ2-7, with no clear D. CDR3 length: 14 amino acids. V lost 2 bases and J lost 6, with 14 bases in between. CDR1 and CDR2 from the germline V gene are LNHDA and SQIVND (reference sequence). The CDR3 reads CASSIRGFGLEQYF. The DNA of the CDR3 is TGTGCCAGTAGTATACGAGGATTTGGGCTCGAGCAGTACTTC.

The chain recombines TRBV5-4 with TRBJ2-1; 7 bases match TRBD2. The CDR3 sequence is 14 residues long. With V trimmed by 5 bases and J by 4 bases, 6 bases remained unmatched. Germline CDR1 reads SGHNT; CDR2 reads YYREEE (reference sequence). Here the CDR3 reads CASSREDGYNEQFF. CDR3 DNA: TGTGCCAGCAGTCGGGAGGACGGGTACAATGAGCAGTTCTTC.

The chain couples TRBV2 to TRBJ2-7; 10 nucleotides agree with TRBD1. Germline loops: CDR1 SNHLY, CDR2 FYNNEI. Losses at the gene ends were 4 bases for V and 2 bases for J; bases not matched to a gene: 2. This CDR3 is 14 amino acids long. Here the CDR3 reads CASSAGTGAYEQYF. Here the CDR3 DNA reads TGTGCCAGCAGTGCCGGGACAGGGGCCTACGAGCAGTACTTC.

CDR3 DNA sequence: TGTGCCAGCAGTGGGGACAGGGGGGCACTCAATCAGCCCCAGCATTTT. Its translation: CASSGDRGALNQPQHF. The chain has TRBV6-1 and TRBJ1-5; 11 bases are a match to TRBD1. This CDR3 region has 16 residues. The germline gives CDR1 MNHNS, CDR2 SASEGT. Trimming at V came to 4 bases and at J to 3 bases, leaving 5 bases not matched to a gene.

CDR3 sequence: CASRFIGGNEKLFF. The CDR3 DNA sequence: TGCGCCAGCAGGTTCATCGGAGGGAATGAAAAACTGTTTTTT. J is TRBJ1-4 and V is TRBV5-1; D ambiguous. Trimming stripped 5 bases from V and 5 bases from J, with 13 bases between. The CDR3 has 14 amino acids. Looked up from germline, CDR1 is SGHRS and CDR2 is YFSETQ.

The CDR3 reads CASSWEGTGELFF. The CDR3 DNA follows: TGTGCCAGCAGCTGGGAGGGGACCGGGGAGCTGTTTTTT. This sequence joins TRBV7-9 and TRBJ2-2, with TRBD2 identical over 7 bases. The junction had 1 base not matched to a gene; V was cut back by 4 bases and J by 5 bases. The CDR3 has 13 amino acids. Germline CDR1 SEHNR, CDR2 FQNEAQ (reference sequence).

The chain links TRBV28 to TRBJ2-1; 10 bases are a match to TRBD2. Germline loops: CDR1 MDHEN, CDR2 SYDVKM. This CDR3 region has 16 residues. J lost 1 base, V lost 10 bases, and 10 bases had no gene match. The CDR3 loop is CATTLELAGSYNEQFF. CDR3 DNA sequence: TGTGCCACAACCCTGGAACTAGCGGGGTCCTACAATGAGCAGTTCTTC.

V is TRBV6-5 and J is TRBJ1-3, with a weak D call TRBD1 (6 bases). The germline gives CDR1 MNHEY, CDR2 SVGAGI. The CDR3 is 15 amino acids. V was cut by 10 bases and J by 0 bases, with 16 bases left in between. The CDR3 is CAITQGLSSGNTIYF. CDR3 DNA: TGTGCCATAACTCAGGGGCTCTCCTCTGGAAACACCATATATTTT.

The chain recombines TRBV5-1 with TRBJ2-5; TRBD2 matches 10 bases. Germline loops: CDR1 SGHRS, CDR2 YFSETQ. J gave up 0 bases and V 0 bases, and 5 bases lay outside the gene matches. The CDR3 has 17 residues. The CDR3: CASSLGLAGAYQETQYF. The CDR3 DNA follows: TGCGCCAGCAGCTTGGGGCTAGCGGGAGCTTACCAAGAGACCCAGTACTTC. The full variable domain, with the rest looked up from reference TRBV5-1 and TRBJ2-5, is KAGVTQTPRYLIKTRGQQVTLSCSPISGHRSVSWYQQTPGQGLQFLFEYFSETQRNKGNFPGRFSGRQFSNSRSEMNVSTLELGDSALYLCASSLGLAGAYQETQYFGPGTRLLVL.

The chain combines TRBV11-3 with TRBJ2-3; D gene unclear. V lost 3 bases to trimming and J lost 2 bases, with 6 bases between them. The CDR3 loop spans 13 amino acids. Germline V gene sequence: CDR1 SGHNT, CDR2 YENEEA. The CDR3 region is CASSFDSTDTQYF. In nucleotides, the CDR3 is TGTGCCAGCAGCTTCGACTCCACAGATACGCAGTATTTT.

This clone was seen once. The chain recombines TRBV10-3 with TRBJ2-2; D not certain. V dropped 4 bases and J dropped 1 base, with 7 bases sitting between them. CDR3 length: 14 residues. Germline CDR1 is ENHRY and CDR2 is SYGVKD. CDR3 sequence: CAISVDQNTGELFF. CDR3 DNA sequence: TGTGCCATCAGTGTGGATCAGAACACCGGGGAGCTGTTTTTT.

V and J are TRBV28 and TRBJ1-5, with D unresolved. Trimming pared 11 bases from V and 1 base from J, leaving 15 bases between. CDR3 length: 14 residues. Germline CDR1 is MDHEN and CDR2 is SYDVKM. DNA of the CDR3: TGTGCCGTCACAAGGGTGTTGAGCAATCAGCCCCAGCATTTT. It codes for CAVTRVLSNQPQHF.

CDR3 sequence: CSVAFLAGYEQYF. The DNA of the CDR3 is TGCAGCGTTGCATTCCTAGCGGGATACGAGCAGTACTTC. The V call is TRBV29-1, the J call TRBJ2-7, with 9 bases matching TRBD2. The CDR3 runs to 13 residues. Per germline, CDR1 SQVTM and CDR2 ANQGSEA. Unmatched junction bases numbered 5, after V lost 4 bases and J lost 4 bases.

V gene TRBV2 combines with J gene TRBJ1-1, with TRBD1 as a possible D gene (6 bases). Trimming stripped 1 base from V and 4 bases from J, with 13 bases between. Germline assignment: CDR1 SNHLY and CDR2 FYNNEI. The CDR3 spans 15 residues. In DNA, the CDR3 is TGTGCCAGCAGTGAAGACACAGGGAGGGCCACTGAAGCTTTCTTT. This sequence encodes CASSEDTGRATEAFF.

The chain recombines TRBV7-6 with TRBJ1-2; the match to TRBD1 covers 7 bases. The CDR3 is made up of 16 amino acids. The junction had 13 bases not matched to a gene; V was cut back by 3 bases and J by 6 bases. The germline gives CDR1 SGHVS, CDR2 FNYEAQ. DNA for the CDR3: TGTGCCAGCAGCTTCGGGGACAGCTACCTAGGGGATGGCTACACCTTC. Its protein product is CASSFGDSYLGDGYTF.

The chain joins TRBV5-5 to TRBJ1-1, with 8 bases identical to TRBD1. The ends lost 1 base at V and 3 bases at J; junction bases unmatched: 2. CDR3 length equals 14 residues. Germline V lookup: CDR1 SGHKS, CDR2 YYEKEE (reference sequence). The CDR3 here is CASSLRQGHTEAFF. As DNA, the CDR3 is TGTGCCAGCAGCTTGCGACAGGGGCACACTGAAGCTTTCTTT.

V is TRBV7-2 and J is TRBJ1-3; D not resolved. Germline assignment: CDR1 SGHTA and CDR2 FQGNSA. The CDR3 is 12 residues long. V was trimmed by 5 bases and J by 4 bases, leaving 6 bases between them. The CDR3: CASSLQGNTIYF. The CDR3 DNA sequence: TGTGCCAGCAGCCTCCAGGGAAACACCATATATTTT.

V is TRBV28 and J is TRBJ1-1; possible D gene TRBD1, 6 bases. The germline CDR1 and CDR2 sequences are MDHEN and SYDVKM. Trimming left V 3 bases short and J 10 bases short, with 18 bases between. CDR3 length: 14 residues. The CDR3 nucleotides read TGTGCCAGCAGTTTGCTTGGGGGGGGCGCTCTAGCTTTCTTT. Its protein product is CASSLLGGGALAFF.

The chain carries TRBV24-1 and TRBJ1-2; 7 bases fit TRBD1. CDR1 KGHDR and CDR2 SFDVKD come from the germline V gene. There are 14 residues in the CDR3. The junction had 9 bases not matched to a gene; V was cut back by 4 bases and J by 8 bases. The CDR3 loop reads CATSDHGTAGGYTF. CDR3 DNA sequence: TGTGCCACCAGTGACCATGGGACAGCTGGAGGCTACACCTTC.

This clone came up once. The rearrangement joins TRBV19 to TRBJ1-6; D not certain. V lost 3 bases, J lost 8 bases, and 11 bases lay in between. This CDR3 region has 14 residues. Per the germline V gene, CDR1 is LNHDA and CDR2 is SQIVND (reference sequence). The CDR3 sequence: CASSMRPVDSPLHF. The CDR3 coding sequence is TGTGCCAGTAGTATGAGACCAGTTGATTCACCCCTCCACTTT.

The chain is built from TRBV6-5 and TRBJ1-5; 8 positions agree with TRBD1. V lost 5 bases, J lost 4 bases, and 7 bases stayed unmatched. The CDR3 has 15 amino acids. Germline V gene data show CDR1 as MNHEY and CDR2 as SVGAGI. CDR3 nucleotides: TGTGCCAGCAGTAACCTGGACAGGGCTAATCAGCCCCAGCATTTT. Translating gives CASSNLDRANQPQHF.

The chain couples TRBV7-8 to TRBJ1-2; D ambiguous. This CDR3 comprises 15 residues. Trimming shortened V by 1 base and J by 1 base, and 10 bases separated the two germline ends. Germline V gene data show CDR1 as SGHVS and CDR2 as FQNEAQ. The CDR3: CASSLEARHNYGYTF. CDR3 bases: TGTGCCAGCAGCTTAGAGGCCAGACATAACTATGGCTACACCTTC. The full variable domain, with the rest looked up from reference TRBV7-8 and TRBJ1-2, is GAGVSQSPRYKVAKRGQDVALRCDPISGHVSLFWYQQALGQGPEFLTYFQNEAQLDKSGLPSDRFFAERPEGSVSTLKIQRTQQEDSAVYLCASSLEARHNYGYTFGSGTRLTVV.

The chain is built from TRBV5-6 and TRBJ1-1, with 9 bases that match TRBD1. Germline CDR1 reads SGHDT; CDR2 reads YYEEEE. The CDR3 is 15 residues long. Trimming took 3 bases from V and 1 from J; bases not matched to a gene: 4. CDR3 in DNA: TGTGCCAGCAGCTCCTACAGGGGGCCGAACACTGAAGCTTTCTTT. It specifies CASSSYRGPNTEAFF.